Here is one TCR beta chain with its context. Time point reported: newly diagnosed, previously untreated cHL patient sample. Purification of CD4+ T cells from thawed PBMCs was performed via magnetic negative selection. Germline V gene data show CDR1 as SGHAT and CDR2 as FQDESV (reference sequence). The CDR3 runs to 14 residues. The ends lost 7 bases at V and 8 bases at J; junction bases unmatched: 10. This record belongs to a study of PD-1 blockade in classical Hodgkin lymphoma. The repertoire was sequenced with immunoSEQ multiplex PCR; TCRdb's copy has only in-frame clones and lacks some. In the table there are fewer than 40,000 clones, about 89% of which are singletons.

The chain employs TRBV11-1 and TRBJ1-4; 7 bases line up with TRBD1. The sequence was collected from a human donor with classical Hodgkin lymphoma. What was sequenced was CD4+ T cells from blood. Here the CDR3 DNA reads TGTGCCAGCACCGGACAGGCGTCGGGAGAAAAACTGTTTTTT. Amino acids: CASTGQASGEKLFF. Full variable domain (remainder filled in from reference TRBV11-1 and TRBJ1-4): EAEVAQSPRYKITEKSQAVAFWCDPISGHATLYWYRQILGQGPELLVQFQDESVVDDSQLPKDRFSAERLKGVDSTLKIQPAELGDSAMYLCASTGQASGEKLFFGSGTQLSVL.